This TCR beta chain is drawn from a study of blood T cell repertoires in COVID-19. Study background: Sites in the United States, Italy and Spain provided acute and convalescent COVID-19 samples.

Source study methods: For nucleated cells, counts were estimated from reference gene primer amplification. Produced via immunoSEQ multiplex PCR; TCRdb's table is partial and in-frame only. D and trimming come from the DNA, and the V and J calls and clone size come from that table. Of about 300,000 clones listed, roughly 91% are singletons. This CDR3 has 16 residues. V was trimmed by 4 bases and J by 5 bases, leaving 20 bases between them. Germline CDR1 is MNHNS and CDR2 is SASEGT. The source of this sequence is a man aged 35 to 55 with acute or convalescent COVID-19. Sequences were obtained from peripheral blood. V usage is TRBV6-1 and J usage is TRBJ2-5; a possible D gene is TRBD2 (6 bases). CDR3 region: CASSAIPGLQMETQYF. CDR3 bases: TGTGCCAGCAGTGCCATCCCGGGACTCCAAATGGAGACCCAGTACTTC.